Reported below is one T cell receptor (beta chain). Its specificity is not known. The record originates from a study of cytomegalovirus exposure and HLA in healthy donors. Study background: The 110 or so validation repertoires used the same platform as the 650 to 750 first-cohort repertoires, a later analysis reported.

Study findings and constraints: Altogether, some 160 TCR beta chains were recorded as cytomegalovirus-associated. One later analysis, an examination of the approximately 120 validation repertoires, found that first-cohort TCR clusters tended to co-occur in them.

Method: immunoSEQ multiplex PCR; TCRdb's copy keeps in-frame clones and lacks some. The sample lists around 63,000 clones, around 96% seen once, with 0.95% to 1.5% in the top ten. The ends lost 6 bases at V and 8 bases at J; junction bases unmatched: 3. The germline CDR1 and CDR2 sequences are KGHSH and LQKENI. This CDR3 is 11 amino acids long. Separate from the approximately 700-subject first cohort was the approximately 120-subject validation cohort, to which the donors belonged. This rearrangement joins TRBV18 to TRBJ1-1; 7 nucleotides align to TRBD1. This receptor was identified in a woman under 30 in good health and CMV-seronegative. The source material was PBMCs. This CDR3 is CASSTRGEAFF. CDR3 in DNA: TGTGCCAGCTCCACCAGGGGGGAAGCTTTCTTT.